A single sample gave rise to the 26 T cell receptor beta chains below, sequenced in a study of shared clonotypes between healthy human individuals. Libraries were prepared by immunoSEQ multiplex PCR; TCRdb keeps only in-frame clonotypes and omits some of them. The sample shows roughly 1,600,000 clones, 97% to 99% of them seen only once. Sequencing input: naive CD4+ T cells sorted from blood. As to subset: CD45RA+ positively selected. These receptors all stem from a man aged 25 to 40 in good health.

CDR3 residues: CASSFPRDTFTDTQYF. The CDR3 DNA reads TGTGCCAGCAGCTTTCCACGGGACACCTTCACAGATACGCAGTATTTT. This chain uses TRBV7-6 with TRBJ2-3; tentatively, D is TRBD1 (6 bases). Germline lookup yields CDR1 SGHVS and CDR2 FNYEAQ. Trimming left V 3 bases short and J 2 bases short, with 15 bases between. The CDR3 has 16 amino acids.

The chain joins TRBV6-1 to TRBJ2-7, with 9 bases identical to TRBD1. V lost 2 bases and J lost 2; bases outside the gene matches: 7. The CDR3 spans 16 residues. Germline values: CDR1 MNHNS, CDR2 SASEGT. Here the CDR3 DNA reads TGTGCCAGCAGTGAAAGGTGGGGACAGGGCGCCTACGAGCAGTACTTC. Translating it yields CASSERWGQGAYEQYF.

The rearrangement uses TRBV7-8 and TRBJ1-1; 7 bases match TRBD1. The CDR3 runs to 15 residues. Trimming removed 1 base from V and 5 bases from J; junction bases left unmatched: 7. From germline, CDR1 is SGHVS and CDR2 FQNEAQ. The CDR3 DNA reads TGTGCCAGCAGCTTAGTTGAGGGGGCTCGGACTGAAGCTTTCTTT. It specifies CASSLVEGARTEAFF. Full variable domain (remainder filled in from reference TRBV7-8 and TRBJ1-1): GAGVSQSPRYKVAKRGQDVALRCDPISGHVSLFWYQQALGQGPEFLTYFQNEAQLDKSGLPSDRFFAERPEGSVSTLKIQRTQQEDSAVYLCASSLVEGARTEAFFGQGTRLTVV.

A note on this clone: The same CDR3 also results from other DNA sequences found in this sample. The V call is TRBV7-2, the J call TRBJ2-5; D gene unclear. The CDR3 contains 11 residues. Trimming shortened V by 6 bases and J by 5 bases, and 7 bases separated the two germline ends. The germline CDR1 and CDR2 sequences are SGHTA and FQGNSA. CDR3: CASSLTETQYF. CDR3 DNA sequence: TGTGCCAGCAGTCTGACCGAGACCCAGTACTTC.

V and J are TRBV9 and TRBJ2-1, with TRBD2 matching 9 bases. With V trimmed by 0 bases and J by 4 bases, 11 bases remained unmatched. Germline V gene lookup returns CDR1 SGDLS and CDR2 YYNGEE. The CDR3 is 18 amino acids. This CDR3 reads CASSVEGGRGRGYNEQFF. For the CDR3, the DNA is TGTGCCAGCAGCGTAGAGGGCGGGAGGGGAAGGGGGTACAATGAGCAGTTCTTC.

The chain recombines TRBV11-2 with TRBJ2-1; D uncertain. The CDR3 has 15 amino acids. Trimming pared 5 bases from V and 12 bases from J, leaving 23 bases between. CDR1 is SGHAT, CDR2 FQNNGV, per germline. As DNA, the CDR3 is TGTGCCAGCAGCGATATAGGCGGAGTCGGGCAACGGCAGTTCTTC. Translating it yields CASSDIGGVGQRQFF.

As for this clone: This sample also contains other DNA sequences that code for the same CDR3. The V gene is TRBV28, the J gene TRBJ2-7; D call uncertain. This CDR3 spans 12 amino acids. The germline gives CDR1 MDHEN, CDR2 SYDVKM. Trimming cost V 3 bases and J 3 bases, with 6 bases left between them. The CDR3 loop reads CASSLGYYEQYF. For the CDR3, the DNA is TGTGCCAGCAGTTTGGGGTACTACGAGCAGTACTTC.

The CDR3 sequence: CASSLVNGLSSGNTIYF. The CDR3, as DNA: TGTGCCAGCAGCTTAGTCAACGGTCTCAGCTCTGGAAACACCATATATTTT. V gene TRBV7-9 combines with J gene TRBJ1-3, with D unclear. This CDR3 comprises 17 residues. V was cut by 1 base and J by 0 bases, with 13 bases left in between. Germline V lookup: CDR1 SEHNR, CDR2 FQNEAQ (reference sequence).

The chain carries TRBV5-3 and TRBJ2-7; D assignment may be TRBD1 or TRBD2 (5 bases each). TRBV5-3 is an ORF for which the function is uncertain. This CDR3 region has 15 residues. V lost 4 bases and J lost 4, with 18 bases in between. CDR3 DNA: TGTGCCAGAAGCCCCGGCCGGGGACGTCGTTACGAGCAGTACTTC. Translated: CARSPGRGRRYEQYF.

The gene calls are TRBV19 and TRBJ1-2; D may be TRBD1 (6 bases). Germline V lookup: CDR1 LNHDA, CDR2 SQIVND (reference sequence). V lost 9 bases and J 3 bases, leaving 14 bases between the germline ends. The CDR3 is 13 amino acids. CDR3 sequence (DNA): TGTGCCAGCAGACAGGAAGGTCACTATGGCTACACCTTC. Translating gives CASRQEGHYGYTF.

The rearrangement uses TRBV7-2 and TRBJ2-7; 11 bases fit TRBD2. CDR3 length: 15 residues. Germline CDR1 reads SGHTA; CDR2 reads FQGNSA. J was trimmed by 2 bases and V by 4 bases; bases with no gene match: 4. CDR3 coding DNA: TGTGCCAGCAGCTCGACTAGCGGGGTTACCTACGAGCAGTACTTC. This codes for CASSSTSGVTYEQYF.

The chain recombines TRBV28 with TRBJ2-3, with D uncertain. This CDR3 comprises 10 residues. Germline V gives CDR1 MDHEN, CDR2 SYDVKM. The V and J ends lost 5 bases and 7 bases respectively, with 4 bases between them. The chain's CDR3 is CASSQHTQYF. In nucleotides, the CDR3 is TGTGCCAGCAGTCAACATACGCAGTATTTT.

The gene calls are TRBV7-9 and TRBJ2-7; D is undetermined. Germline V lookup: CDR1 SEHNR, CDR2 FQNEAQ (reference sequence). V lost 1 base and J 3 bases, leaving 16 bases between the germline ends. The CDR3 has 16 amino acids. CDR3 DNA: TGTGCCAGCAGCTTAGGTCTCAGCGAGTCATTCTACGAGCAGTACTTC. Its translation: CASSLGLSESFYEQYF. The variable domain in full, with the rest retrieved from reference TRBV7-9 and TRBJ2-7, is DTGVSQNPRHKITKRGQNVTFRCDPISEHNRLYWYRQTLGQGPEFLTYFQNEAQLEKSRLLSDRFSAERPKGSFSTLEIQRTEQGDSAMYLCASSLGLSESFYEQYFGPGTRLTVT.

As regards this clone: The same CDR3 can be traced to other DNA sequences in this sample. The J gene is TRBJ2-5, the V gene TRBV28; no firm D call. This CDR3 is 13 amino acids long. CDR1 is MDHEN and CDR2 is SYDVKM in the germline V gene. Between the trimmed V and J ends, which lost 3 bases and 2 bases, there was a span of 7 bases. For the CDR3, the DNA is TGTGCCAGCAGTTTCCCAGTTCAAGAGACCCAGTACTTC. This encodes CASSFPVQETQYF.

CDR3 sequence (DNA): TGTGCCAGCAGCTTGTATCGGACAGGGGGCGCGATCGGGGAGCTGTTTTTT. It yields the protein CASSLYRTGGAIGELFF. The chain uses TRBV5-5 and TRBJ2-2; 11 positions agree with TRBD1. Per germline, CDR1 SGHKS and CDR2 YYEKEE (reference sequence). CDR3 length: 17 amino acids. Unmatched junction bases numbered 9, after V lost 1 base and J lost 7 bases.

This rearrangement joins TRBV27 to TRBJ1-2; D is undetermined. The V gene lost 3 bases and the J gene lost 3 bases, with 8 bases spanning the gap. Germline V gives CDR1 MNHEY, CDR2 SMNVEV (reference sequence). The CDR3 extends over 13 amino acids. The CDR3 loop is CASSFRGYYGYTF. Here the CDR3 DNA reads TGTGCCAGCAGTTTCCGAGGGTACTATGGCTACACCTTC.

The V call is TRBV2, the J call TRBJ2-2; D remains unclear. Between the trimmed V and J ends, which lost 9 bases and 4 bases, there was a span of 12 bases. CDR1 is SNHLY, CDR2 FYNNEI, per germline. The CDR3 is 13 residues long. DNA for the CDR3: TGTGCCAGTAATAGCCAAGGCACCGGGGAGCTGTTTTTT. Its protein product is CASNSQGTGELFF.

This rearrangement joins TRBV7-2 to TRBJ2-3; no definite D call. This CDR3 spans 17 amino acids. Looked up from germline, CDR1 is SGHTA and CDR2 is FQGNSA. V was shortened by 1 base and J by 6 bases, with 20 bases between the two germline ends. The CDR3 DNA reads TGTGCCAGCAGCTTAGGGCGGCCAGTGATTAGGTGGGATACGCAGTATTTT. It yields the protein CASSLGRPVIRWDTQYF.

The rearrangement joins TRBV9 to TRBJ2-6; D might be TRBD1 (6 bases). With 2 bases removed from V and 1 base from J, the gap between germline ends came to 16 bases. Per the germline V gene, CDR1 is SGDLS and CDR2 is YYNGEE. The CDR3 runs 18 residues. CDR3 amino acids: CASSVRTVASSGANVLTF. The CDR3 DNA reads TGTGCCAGCAGCGTCCGGACAGTAGCCTCATCTGGGGCCAACGTCCTGACTTTC.

The chain combines TRBV5-8 with TRBJ2-7; TRBD2 is a possible D gene (5 bases). This CDR3 spans 14 amino acids. V was shortened by 4 bases and J by 5 bases, with 16 bases between the two germline ends. The germline V gene encodes CDR1 SGHTS and CDR2 YDEGEE. CDR3 nucleotide sequence: TGTGCCAGCAGCCTGGACTTGAACCGAGACGAGCAGTACTTC. Its protein is CASSLDLNRDEQYF.

This clone was seen just once. This rearrangement joins TRBV7-9 to TRBJ2-7; the match to TRBD2 covers 11 bases. The CDR3 extends over 15 amino acids. Germline assignment: CDR1 SEHNR and CDR2 FQNEAQ (reference sequence). V was clipped by 3 bases and J by 2 bases; unmatched bases: 3. Written as DNA, the CDR3 is TGTGCCAGCAGCTTCGGGACTAGCGGAACCTACGAGCAGTACTTC. Residues: CASSFGTSGTYEQYF.

The rearrangement uses TRBV9 and TRBJ1-3, with D tentatively TRBD1 (5 bases). CDR1 is SGDLS, CDR2 YYNGEE, per germline. Trimming removed 1 base from V and 8 bases from J, with 16 bases in between. CDR3 size: 15 residues. DNA for the CDR3: TGTGCCAGCAGCGTATCCGGTCGGGTAGGGGACACCATATATTTT. Its protein product is CASSVSGRVGDTIYF.

The chain is built from TRBV6-5 and TRBJ1-3; TRBD1 matches at 9 bases. Germline trimming cut 6 bases from V and 6 bases from J; bases unmatched to any gene: 6. The CDR3 covers 14 residues. Germline V lookup: CDR1 MNHEY, CDR2 SVGAGI. The CDR3 sequence is CASRRDRVKNTIYF. CDR3 DNA: TGTGCCAGCAGGAGGGACAGGGTTAAAAACACCATATATTTT.

The chain combines TRBV30 with TRBJ1-1; TRBD1 matches at 8 bases. Germline V lookup: CDR1 GTSNPN, CDR2 SVGIG (reference sequence). With V trimmed by 6 bases and J by 0 bases, 3 bases remained unmatched. The CDR3 spans 13 residues. The DNA of the CDR3 is TGTGCCTGCACAGGGGGTATGAACACTGAAGCTTTCTTT. The encoded protein is CACTGGMNTEAFF.

This clone showed up just once. In DNA, the CDR3 is TGTGCCACCTCCCTCAGGACAGGGTGGCACGAGCAGTACTTC. It encodes CATSLRTGWHEQYF. The chain has TRBV18 and TRBJ2-7; TRBD1 matches 8 bases. The CDR3 is 14 amino acids. V shed 10 bases and J 5 bases; nucleotides not matched to a gene: 13. Germline loops: CDR1 KGHSH, CDR2 LQKENI.

The genes are TRBV19 and TRBJ2-3, with 14 nucleotides matching TRBD2. The CDR3 has 15 amino acids. Germline CDR1 LNHDA, CDR2 SQIVND (reference sequence). V gave up 3 bases and J gave up 10 bases; unmatched junction bases: 6. The CDR3 protein is CASSMGLAGVTAQYF. DNA of the CDR3: TGTGCCAGTAGTATGGGACTAGCGGGAGTTACGGCGCAGTATTTT.